The rows below give T cell receptor beta chains drawn from one sample of a study of shared clonotypes between healthy human individuals. Sequenced by immunoSEQ multiplex PCR; TCRdb stores in-frame clones only, minus some. The data contain some 2 million clones, roughly 94% of them singletons. Sequences were obtained from naive CD8+ T cells sorted from blood. These receptors all come from a man between 18 and 35 years old in good health. Both conserved end residues are part of each CDR3. The D gene is left open where the match is weak. The size of a clone is reported for some rows only, either as once, few or many, or as a class for expanded clones.

>TRBV19|.|TRBJ2-5|TRBD1
CASSISDRGGETQYF
TGTGCCAGTAGTATCTCAGACAGGGGCGGAGAGACCCAGTACTTC
>TRBV15|.|TRBJ1-2|.
CATSGDFYGYTF
TGTGCCACCAGCGGAGACTTCTATGGCTACACCTTC
>TRBV28|once|TRBJ1-2|.
CASSSQGNYYGYTF
TGTGCCAGCAGTTCTCAGGGGAATTACTATGGCTACACCTTC
>TRBV13|.|TRBJ2-5|.
CASSLVGPQETQYF
TGTGCCAGCAGCTTAGTAGGTCCACAAGAGACCCAGTACTTC
>TRBV11-2|.|TRBJ2-3|TRBD2
CASTPPLAGGDTQYF
TGTGCCAGCACCCCCCCACTAGCGGGAGGGGATACGCAGTATTTT
>TRBV5-1|.|TRBJ2-7|TRBD2
CASSSRGGDSYEQYF
TGCGCCAGCAGCTCCCGGGGAGGGGACTCCTACGAGCAGTACTTC
>TRBV27|.|TRBJ2-1|.
CASSLLGVSSYNEQFF
TGTGCCAGCAGTTTATTGGGGGTAAGCTCCTACAATGAGCAGTTCTTC
>TRBV7-9|.|TRBJ1-5|TRBD1
CASSSHGTGNNQPQHF
TGTGCCAGCAGCTCCCATGGGACAGGGAACAATCAGCCCCAGCATTTT
>TRBV19|.|TRBJ1-1|.
CASKVGANTEAFF
TGTGCCAGTAAAGTAGGGGCGAACACTGAAGCTTTCTTT
>TRBV5-1|.|TRBJ1-1|.
CASSLHPGGDTEAFF
TGCGCCAGCAGCTTACACCCAGGTGGGGACACTGAAGCTTTCTTT
>TRBV7-2|.|TRBJ2-7|.
CASSLGALYEQYF
TGTGCCAGCAGCTTGGGAGCCTTATACGAGCAGTACTTC
>TRBV30|.|TRBJ1-5|.
CAWNSEHF
TGTGCCTGGAACTCAGAGCATTTT
>TRBV18|.|TRBJ1-5|.
CASSPSKGLGQPQHF
TGTGCCAGCTCACCGTCAAAAGGGCTCGGTCAGCCCCAGCATTTT
>TRBV6-1|.|TRBJ1-1|.
CASSEVQNTEAFF
TGTGCCAGCAGTGAAGTACAGAACACTGAAGCTTTCTTT
>TRBV7-2|once|TRBJ2-7|.
CASSFQGSTYEQYF
TGTGCCAGCAGCTTCCAGGGGTCTACCTACGAGCAGTACTTC
>TRBV30|.|TRBJ2-1|TRBD1
CACSLGTGGYNEQFF
TGTGCCTGTTCCTTGGGGACAGGGGGGTACAATGAGCAGTTCTTC
>TRBV6-5|.|TRBJ2-7|.
CASSYSGSRYEQYF
TGTGCCAGCAGTTACTCGGGAAGCCGATACGAGCAGTACTTC